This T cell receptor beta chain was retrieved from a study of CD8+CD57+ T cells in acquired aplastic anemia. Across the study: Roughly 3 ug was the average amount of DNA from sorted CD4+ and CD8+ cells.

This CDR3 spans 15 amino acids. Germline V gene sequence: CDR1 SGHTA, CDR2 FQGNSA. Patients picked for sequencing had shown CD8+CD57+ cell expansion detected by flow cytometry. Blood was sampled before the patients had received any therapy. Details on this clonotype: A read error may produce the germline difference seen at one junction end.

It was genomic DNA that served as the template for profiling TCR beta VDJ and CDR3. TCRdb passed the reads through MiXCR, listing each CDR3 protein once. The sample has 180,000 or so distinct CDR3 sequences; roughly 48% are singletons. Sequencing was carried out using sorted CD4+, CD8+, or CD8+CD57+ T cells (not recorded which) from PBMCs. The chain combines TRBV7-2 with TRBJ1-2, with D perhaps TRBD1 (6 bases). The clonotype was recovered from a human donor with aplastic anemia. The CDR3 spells CASSLARDTYYGYIF. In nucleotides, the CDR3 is TGTGCCAGCAGCTTAGCTCGGGACACCTACTATGGCTACATTTTC.